Below, 20 T cell receptor beta chains from the same sample are listed, as sequenced in a study of CXCR3-negative and CXCR3-positive naive CD8 T cells. Preparation of TRB cDNA libraries relied on 5' RACE carrying UMI labels. TCRdb reworked the 5' RACE reads into one entry per CDR3 protein, no DNA. The sample holds 45,000 to 60,000 distinct CDR3 sequences. The specimen was memory CD8+ T cells from blood. The receptors stem from a human donor in good health. Some clones in this sample may be carry-over from other donors' samples.

V is TRBV29-1 and J is TRBJ2-3; no DNA is available, so the TRBD1 call from TCRdb remains unchecked. Germline CDR1 is SQVTM and CDR2 is ANQGSEA. CDR3 length: 14 amino acids. CDR3 sequence: CSVETGAPRDEQYF.

This clonotype counts as large (0.1 to 1%) by frequency. The V and J genes are TRBV2 and TRBJ2-3; TCRdb returns TRBD2, unconfirmable since there is no DNA. This CDR3 has 16 amino acids. Germline assignment: CDR1 SNHLY and CDR2 FYNNEI. CDR3 region: CASSPRTSGSADTQYF.

This chain uses TRBV24-1 with TRBJ2-1; checking the TCRdb D call of TRBD1 is not possible without DNA. The germline gives CDR1 KGHDR, CDR2 SFDVKD. The CDR3 covers 16 residues. The chain's CDR3 is CATSDPRGLDNNEQFF.

The rearrangement links TRBV29-1 to TRBJ2-7; TCRdb lists TRBD1, though no DNA is available to test this call. CDR3 length: 13 amino acids. Germline CDR1 and CDR2: SQVTM and ANQGSEA. The CDR3 protein is CSVEDSGGNEQYF.

The gene calls are TRBV5-1 and TRBJ1-2. This CDR3 spans 15 amino acids. Germline loops: CDR1 SGHRS, CDR2 YFSETQ. This chain's CDR3 is CASSIGRNPNYGYTF.

V is TRBV4-3 and J is TRBJ2-7; the D call of TRBD1 rests on TCRdb alone, since no DNA is present to check it. Germline V gene sequence: CDR1 LGHNA, CDR2 YSLEER. The CDR3 extends over 15 amino acids. CDR3: CASSQEWAGSYEQYF.

The CDR3 spells CASSFVAGEYTGELFF. The chain links TRBV5-1 to TRBJ2-2; without DNA, the TCRdb call of TRBD2 cannot be checked. CDR3 length: 16 amino acids. Germline V lookup: CDR1 SGHRS, CDR2 YFSETQ. Variable domain in full (rest from reference TRBV5-1 and TRBJ2-2): KAGVTQTPRYLIKTRGQQVTLSCSPISGHRSVSWYQQTPGQGLQFLFEYFSETQRNKGNFPGRFSGRQFSNSRSEMNVSTLELGDSALYLCASSFVAGEYTGELFFGEGSRLTVL.

This rearrangement joins TRBV4-3 to TRBJ2-7. CDR3 length equals 15 residues. Germline V gene lookup returns CDR1 LGHNA and CDR2 YSLEER. The CDR3: CASSQDPDGSYEQYF.

The chain recombines TRBV29-1 with TRBJ1-2; TCRdb outputs TRBD1, but without DNA this stays unchecked. Germline CDR1 is SQVTM and CDR2 is ANQGSEA. The CDR3 runs 13 residues. The CDR3 here is CSVDGGQNYGYTF.

V usage is TRBV12-3 or TRBV12-4 and J usage is TRBJ2-7; TCRdb names TRBD1, which stays unverified in the absence of DNA. The CDR3 spans 17 residues. Here the CDR3 reads CASSGVEDRDKGGEQYF.

This chain joins TRBV13 and TRBJ2-3; TCRdb indicates TRBD2, and absent DNA this call remains unverified. Germline CDR1 reads PRHDT; CDR2 reads FYEKMQ (reference sequence). The CDR3 spans 14 residues. This CDR3 is CASTAGATTDTQYF.

The CDR3 sequence is CSAGVRENEQFF. The chain combines TRBV20-1 with TRBJ2-1; the TCRdb call, TRBD2, lacks DNA for checking. The CDR3 runs to 12 residues. Looked up from germline, CDR1 is DFQATT and CDR2 is SNEGSKA (reference sequence).

The rearrangement joins TRBV11-2 to TRBJ2-7; the D gene TCRdb calls, TRBD2, cannot be checked with no DNA. The germline CDR1 and CDR2 sequences are SGHAT and FQNNGV. This CDR3 spans 14 amino acids. The CDR3 region is CASSLISLEGVQYF.

The J gene is TRBJ2-3, the V gene TRBV2. The CDR3 consists of 13 residues. Germline V gene lookup returns CDR1 SNHLY and CDR2 FYNNEI. The chain's CDR3 is CASSQWSLDTQYF.

This chain joins TRBV6-2 or TRBV6-3 and TRBJ2-1; TCRdb outputs TRBD2, but without DNA this stays unchecked. Per germline, CDR1 MNHEY and CDR2 SVGEGT. The CDR3 is 16 amino acids. The CDR3 loop reads CASSYGTSRPYNEQFF.

J is TRBJ2-3 and V is TRBV12-3 or TRBV12-4; TCRdb designates TRBD2, a call that cannot be tested without DNA. The CDR3 runs 12 residues. The CDR3 here is CASSEGTDTQYF.

V and J are TRBV7-9 and TRBJ2-5; TCRdb's D call, TRBD1, is unchecked because there is no DNA. The CDR3 loop spans 16 amino acids. CDR1 and CDR2 (germline): SEHNR, FQNEAQ (reference sequence). CDR3 region: CASSPLGGGGPETQYF. Full variable domain (rest looked up from reference TRBV7-9 and TRBJ2-5): DTGVSQNPRHKITKRGQNVTFRCDPISEHNRLYWYRQTLGQGPEFLTYFQNEAQLEKSRLLSDRFSAERPKGSFSTLEIQRTEQGDSAMYLCASSPLGGGGPETQYFGPGTRLLVL.

The chain carries TRBV27 and TRBJ1-5; TCRdb outputs TRBD1, but without DNA this stays unchecked. The V gene's germline CDR1 is MNHEY and CDR2 SMNVEV (reference sequence). The CDR3 runs to 15 residues. The CDR3 here is CASSFLGGLGQPQHF.

J is TRBJ2-1 and V is TRBV18; TCRdb returns TRBD2, unconfirmable since there is no DNA. Germline values: CDR1 KGHSH, CDR2 LQKENI. The CDR3 covers 15 residues. This CDR3 reads CASSPEASGGPQQFF.

V is TRBV10-3 and J is TRBJ2-7. CDR1 is ENHRY, CDR2 SYGVKD, per germline. This CDR3 is built from 14 residues. The CDR3 region is CAITDTTPSYEQYF.